This T cell receptor (beta chain) originates from a study of blood T cells in healthy people across ages. From germline, CDR1 is SGHDN and CDR2 FVKESK. Trimming removed 0 bases from V and 8 bases from J, with 10 bases in between. The CDR3 length is 13 residues. Notes on the study in general: There was a strong correlation between TCR beta diversity and naive T cell percentage.

Remarks on this clonotype: Its specificity is unknown.

Alongside a J-beta primer mix, a sample-barcoded 5' primer served in a second PCR lasting about 6 to 12 cycles. TCRdb analysed the 5' RACE reads with MiXCR anew, one entry per CDR3 protein. This sample yields about 1.4 million distinct CDR3 sequences, of which 59% are seen a single time; over 5.5% belongs to the top ten. Input material: blood. The chain combines TRBV14 with TRBJ1-1; unclear D gene. This TCR was recovered from a man aged 18 to 29 in good health. The CDR3 spells CASSQDLATEAFF. The CDR3 DNA reads as TGTGCCAGCAGCCAAGATTTGGCAACAGAAGCTTTCTTT.